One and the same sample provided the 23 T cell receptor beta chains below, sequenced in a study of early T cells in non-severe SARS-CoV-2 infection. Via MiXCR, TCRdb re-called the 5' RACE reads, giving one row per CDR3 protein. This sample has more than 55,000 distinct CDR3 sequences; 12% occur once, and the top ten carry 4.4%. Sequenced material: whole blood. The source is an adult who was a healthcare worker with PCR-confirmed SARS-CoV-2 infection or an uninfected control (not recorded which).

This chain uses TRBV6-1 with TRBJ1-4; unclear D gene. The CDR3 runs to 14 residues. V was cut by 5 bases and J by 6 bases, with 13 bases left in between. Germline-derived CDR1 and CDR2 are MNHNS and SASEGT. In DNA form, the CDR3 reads TGTGCCAGCAGTCGGAGGAAAAGGGATGAAAAACTGTTTTTT. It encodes CASSRRKRDEKLFF.

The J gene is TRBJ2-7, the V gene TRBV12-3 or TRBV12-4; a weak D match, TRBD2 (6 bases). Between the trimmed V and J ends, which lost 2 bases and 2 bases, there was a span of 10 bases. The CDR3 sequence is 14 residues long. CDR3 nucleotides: TGTGCCAGCAGTTTATCGACGGGAGCCTACGAGCAGTACTTC. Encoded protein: CASSLSTGAYEQYF.

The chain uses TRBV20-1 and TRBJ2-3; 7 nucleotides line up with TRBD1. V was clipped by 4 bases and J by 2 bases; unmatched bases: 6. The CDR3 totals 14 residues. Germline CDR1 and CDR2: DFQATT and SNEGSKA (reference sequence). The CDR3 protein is CSAKPGQTTDTQYF. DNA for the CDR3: TGCAGTGCTAAACCGGGACAGACCACAGATACGCAGTATTTT.

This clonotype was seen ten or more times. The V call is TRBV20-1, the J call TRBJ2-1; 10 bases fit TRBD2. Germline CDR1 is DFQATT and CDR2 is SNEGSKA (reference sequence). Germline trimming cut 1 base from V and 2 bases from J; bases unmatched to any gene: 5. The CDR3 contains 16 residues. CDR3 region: CSARVEGLAAYNEQFF. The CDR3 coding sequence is TGCAGTGCTAGAGTCGAAGGACTAGCGGCCTACAATGAGCAGTTCTTC.

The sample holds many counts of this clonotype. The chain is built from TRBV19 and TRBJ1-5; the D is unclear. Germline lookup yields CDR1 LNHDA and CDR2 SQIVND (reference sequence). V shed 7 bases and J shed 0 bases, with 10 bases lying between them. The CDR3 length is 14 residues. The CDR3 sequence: CASNGRLSNQPQHF. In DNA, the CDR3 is TGTGCCAGTAATGGGCGACTTAGCAATCAGCCCCAGCATTTT.

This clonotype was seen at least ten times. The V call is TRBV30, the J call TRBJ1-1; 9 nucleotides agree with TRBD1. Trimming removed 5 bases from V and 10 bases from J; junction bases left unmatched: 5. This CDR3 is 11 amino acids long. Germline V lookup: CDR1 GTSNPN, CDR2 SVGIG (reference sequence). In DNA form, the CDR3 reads TGTGCCTGGGGACAGGGGAGTGCAGCTTTCTTT. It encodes CAWGQGSAAFF.

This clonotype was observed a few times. CDR3 DNA sequence: TGTGCCAGCACCCACCCCAGGAACTATGGCTACACCTTC. This codes for CASTHPRNYGYTF. The chain couples TRBV2 to TRBJ1-2; D not certain. Germline V gene sequence: CDR1 SNHLY, CDR2 FYNNEI. Between the trimmed V and J ends, which lost 7 bases and 2 bases, there was a span of 11 bases. The CDR3 spans 13 residues.

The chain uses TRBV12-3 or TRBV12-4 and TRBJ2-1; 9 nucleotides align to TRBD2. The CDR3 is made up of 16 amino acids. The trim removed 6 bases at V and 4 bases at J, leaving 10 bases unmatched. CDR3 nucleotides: TGTGCCAGCAGCCCAAAGAGGACTAGCGCTTACAATGAGCAGTTCTTC. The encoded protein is CASSPKRTSAYNEQFF.

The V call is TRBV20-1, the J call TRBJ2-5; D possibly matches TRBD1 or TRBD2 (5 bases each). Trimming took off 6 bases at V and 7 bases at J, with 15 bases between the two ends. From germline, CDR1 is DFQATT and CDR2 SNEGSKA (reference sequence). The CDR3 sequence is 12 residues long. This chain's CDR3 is CSAEIERGTQYF. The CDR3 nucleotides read TGCAGTGCCGAGATTGAGAGGGGGACCCAGTACTTC.

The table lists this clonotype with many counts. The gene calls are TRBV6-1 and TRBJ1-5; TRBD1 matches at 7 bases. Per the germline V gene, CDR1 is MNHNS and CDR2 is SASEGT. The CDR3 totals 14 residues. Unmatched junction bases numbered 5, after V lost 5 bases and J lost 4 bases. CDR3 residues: CASSHRGGNQPQHF. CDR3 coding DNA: TGTGCCAGCAGTCACAGGGGTGGAAATCAGCCCCAGCATTTT.

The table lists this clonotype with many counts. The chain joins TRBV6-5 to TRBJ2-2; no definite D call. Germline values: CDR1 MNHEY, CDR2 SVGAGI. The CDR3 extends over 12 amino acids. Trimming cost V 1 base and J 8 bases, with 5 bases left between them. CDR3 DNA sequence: TGTGCCAGCAGTTACTTACAGGGGGAGCTGTTTTTT. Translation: CASSYLQGELFF.

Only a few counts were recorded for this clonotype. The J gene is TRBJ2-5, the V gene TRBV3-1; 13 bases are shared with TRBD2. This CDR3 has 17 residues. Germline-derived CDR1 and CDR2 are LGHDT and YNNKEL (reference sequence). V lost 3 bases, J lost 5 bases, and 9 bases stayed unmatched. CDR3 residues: CASSHRTSGRAGETQYF. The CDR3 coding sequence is TGTGCCAGCAGCCACAGAACTAGCGGGAGGGCCGGTGAGACCCAGTACTTC.

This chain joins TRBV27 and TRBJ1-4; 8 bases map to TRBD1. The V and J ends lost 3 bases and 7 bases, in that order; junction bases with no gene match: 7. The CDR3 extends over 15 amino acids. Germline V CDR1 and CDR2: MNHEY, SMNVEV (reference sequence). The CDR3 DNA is TGTGCCAGCAGTTTCTCGGGACAGGTGGCTGAAAAACTGTTTTTT. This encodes CASSFSGQVAEKLFF.

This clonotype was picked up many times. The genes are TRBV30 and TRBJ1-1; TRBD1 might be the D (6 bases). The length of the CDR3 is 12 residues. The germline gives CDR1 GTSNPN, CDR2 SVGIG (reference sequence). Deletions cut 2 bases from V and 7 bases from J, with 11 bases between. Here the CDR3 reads CAWSMGAGEAFF. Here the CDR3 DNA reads TGTGCCTGGAGTATGGGGGCTGGTGAAGCTTTCTTT.

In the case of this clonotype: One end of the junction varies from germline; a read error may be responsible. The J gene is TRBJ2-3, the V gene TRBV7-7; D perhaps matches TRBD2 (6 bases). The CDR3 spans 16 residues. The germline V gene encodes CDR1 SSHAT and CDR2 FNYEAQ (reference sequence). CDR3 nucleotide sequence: TGTGCTAGCAGCCCCGATGGGAGGCACAGCACAGATACGCAGTATTTT. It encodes CASSPDGRHSTDTQYF.

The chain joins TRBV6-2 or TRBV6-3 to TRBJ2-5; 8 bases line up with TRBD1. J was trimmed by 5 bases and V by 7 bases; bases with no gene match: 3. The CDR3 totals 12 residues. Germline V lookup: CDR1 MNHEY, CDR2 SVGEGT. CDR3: CASNTGGETQYF. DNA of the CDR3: TGTGCCAGCAACACAGGGGGGGAGACCCAGTACTTC.

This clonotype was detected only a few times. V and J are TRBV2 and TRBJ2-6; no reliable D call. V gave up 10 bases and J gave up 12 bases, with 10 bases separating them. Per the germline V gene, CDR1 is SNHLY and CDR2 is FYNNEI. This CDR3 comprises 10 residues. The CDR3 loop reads CAIKERVLTF. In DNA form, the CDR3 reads TGTGCCATAAAGGAACGCGTCCTGACTTTC.

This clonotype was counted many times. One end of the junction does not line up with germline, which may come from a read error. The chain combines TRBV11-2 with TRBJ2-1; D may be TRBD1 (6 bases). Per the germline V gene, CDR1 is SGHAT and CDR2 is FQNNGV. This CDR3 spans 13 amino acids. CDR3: CASSLEEIRQALF. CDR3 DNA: TGTGCCAGCAGCTTAGAGGAGATCCGACAGGCTCTATTC.

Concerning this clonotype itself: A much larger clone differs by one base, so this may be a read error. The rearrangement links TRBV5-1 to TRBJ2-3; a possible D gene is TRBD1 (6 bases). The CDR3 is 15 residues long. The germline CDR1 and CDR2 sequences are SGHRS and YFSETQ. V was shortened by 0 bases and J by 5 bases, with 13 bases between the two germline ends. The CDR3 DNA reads TGCGCCAGCAGCTTGGACGGCAGGGGCATAGATACGCAGTATTTT. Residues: CASSLDGRGIDTQYF.

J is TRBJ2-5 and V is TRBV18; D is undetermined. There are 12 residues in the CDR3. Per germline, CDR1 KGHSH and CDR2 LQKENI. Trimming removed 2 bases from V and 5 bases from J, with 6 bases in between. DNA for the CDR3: TGTGCCAGCTCACCATCGGTGGAGACCCAGTACTTC. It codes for CASSPSVETQYF.

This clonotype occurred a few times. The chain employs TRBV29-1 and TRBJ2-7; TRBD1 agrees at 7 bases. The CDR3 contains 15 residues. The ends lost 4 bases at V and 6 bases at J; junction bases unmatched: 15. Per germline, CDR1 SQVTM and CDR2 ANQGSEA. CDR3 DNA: TGCAGCGTTGCTGGTGTCGCGACAGGGATTTCCGAGCAGTACTTC. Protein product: CSVAGVATGISEQYF.

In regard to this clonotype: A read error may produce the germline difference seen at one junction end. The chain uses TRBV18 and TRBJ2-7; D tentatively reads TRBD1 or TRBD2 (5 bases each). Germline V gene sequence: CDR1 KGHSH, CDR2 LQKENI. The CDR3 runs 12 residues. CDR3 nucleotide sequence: TGTGCCAGCTCATCCGGGACGGAGATTGTTGACTTC. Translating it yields CASSSGTEIVDF.

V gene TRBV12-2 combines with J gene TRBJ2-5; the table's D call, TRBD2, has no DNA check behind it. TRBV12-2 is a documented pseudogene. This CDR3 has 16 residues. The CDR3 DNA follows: TGTGCAAGTCGCTTAGGACTAGCGGGAGCTATGGAGACCCAGTACTTC. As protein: CASRLGLAGAMETQYF.